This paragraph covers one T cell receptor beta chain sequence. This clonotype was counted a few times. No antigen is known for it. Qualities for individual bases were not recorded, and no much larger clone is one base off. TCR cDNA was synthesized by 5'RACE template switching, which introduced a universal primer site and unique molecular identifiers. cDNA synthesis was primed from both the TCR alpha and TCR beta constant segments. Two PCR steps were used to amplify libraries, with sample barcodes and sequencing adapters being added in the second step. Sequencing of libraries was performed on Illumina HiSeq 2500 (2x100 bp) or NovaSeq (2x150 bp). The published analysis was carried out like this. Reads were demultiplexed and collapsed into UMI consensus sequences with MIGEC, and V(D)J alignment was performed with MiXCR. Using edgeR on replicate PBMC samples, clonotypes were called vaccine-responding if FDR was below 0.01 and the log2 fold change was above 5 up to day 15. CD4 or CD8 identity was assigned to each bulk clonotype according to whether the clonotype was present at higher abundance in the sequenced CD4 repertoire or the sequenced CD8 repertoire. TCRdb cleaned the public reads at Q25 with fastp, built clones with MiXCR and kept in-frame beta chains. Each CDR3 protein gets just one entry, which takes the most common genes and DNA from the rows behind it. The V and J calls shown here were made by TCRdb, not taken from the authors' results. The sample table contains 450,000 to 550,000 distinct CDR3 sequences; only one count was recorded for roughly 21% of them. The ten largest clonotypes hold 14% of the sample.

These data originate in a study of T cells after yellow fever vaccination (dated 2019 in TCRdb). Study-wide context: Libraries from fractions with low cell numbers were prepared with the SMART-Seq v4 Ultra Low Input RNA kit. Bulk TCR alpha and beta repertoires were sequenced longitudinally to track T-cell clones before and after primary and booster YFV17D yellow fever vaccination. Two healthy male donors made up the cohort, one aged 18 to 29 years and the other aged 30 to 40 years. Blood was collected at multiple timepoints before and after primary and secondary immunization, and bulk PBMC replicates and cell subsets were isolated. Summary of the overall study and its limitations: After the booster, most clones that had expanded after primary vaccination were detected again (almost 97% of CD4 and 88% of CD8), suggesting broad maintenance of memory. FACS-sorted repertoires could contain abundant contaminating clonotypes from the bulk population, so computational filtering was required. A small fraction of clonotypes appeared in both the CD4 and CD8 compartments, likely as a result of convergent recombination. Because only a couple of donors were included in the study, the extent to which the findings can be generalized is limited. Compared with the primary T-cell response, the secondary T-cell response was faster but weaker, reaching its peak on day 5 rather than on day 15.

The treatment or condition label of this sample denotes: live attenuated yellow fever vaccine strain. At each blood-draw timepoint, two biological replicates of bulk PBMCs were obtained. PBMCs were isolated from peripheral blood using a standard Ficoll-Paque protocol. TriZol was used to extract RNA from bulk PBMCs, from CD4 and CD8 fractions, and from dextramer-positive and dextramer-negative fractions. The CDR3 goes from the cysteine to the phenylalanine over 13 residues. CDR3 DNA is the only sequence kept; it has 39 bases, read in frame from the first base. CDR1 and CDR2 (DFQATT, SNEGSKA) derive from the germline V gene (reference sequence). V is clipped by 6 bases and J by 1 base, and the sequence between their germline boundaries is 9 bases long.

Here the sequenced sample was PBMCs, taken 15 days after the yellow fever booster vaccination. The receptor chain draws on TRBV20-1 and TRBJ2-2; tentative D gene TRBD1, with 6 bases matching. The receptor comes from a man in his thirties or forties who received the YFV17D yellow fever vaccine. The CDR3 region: CSAKGQNTGELFF. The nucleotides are TGCAGTGCAAAGGGACAGAACACCGGGGAGCTGTTTTTT.